Listed below are T cell receptor beta chains from one sample, sequenced in a study of blood T cell repertoires in COVID-19. Generated by immunoSEQ multiplex PCR, the TCRdb table keeps only in-frame clones and is missing some. This table has just over 80,000 clones, 85% to 90% appearing once. The sample comprised PBMCs or T cells enriched from blood (not recorded which). Receptor source: a woman aged 45 to 65 with acute COVID-19. CDR3s include the opening cysteine and the closing phenylalanine or tryptophan. The order of the fields is V gene, D gene, clone size, J gene, CDR3 protein, CDR3 DNA. The D gene is left open where the match is weak. A row's size may be missing; if present it is once, few, many or a size class.

>TRBV21-1|.|.|TRBJ1-3
CASSTRQGGRNTIYF
TGTGCCAGCAGCACAAGGCAGGGAGGAAGAAACACCATATATTTT
>TRBV7-2|TRBD1|.|TRBJ1-6
CASSPYTGGNSPLHF
TGTGCCAGCAGCCCGTATACAGGGGGTAATTCACCCCTCCACTTT
>TRBV5-4|.|.|TRBJ1-2
CASTVSQGSYGYTF
TGTGCCAGCACCGTATCTCAGGGTAGCTATGGCTACACCTTC
>TRBV7-9|.|.|TRBJ2-5
CASSVGGGGRETQYF
TGTGCCAGCAGCGTAGGGGGCGGGGGACGAGAGACCCAGTACTTC
>TRBV7-6|.|.|TRBJ2-1
CASSSHPRGSGPVVNEQFF
TGTGCCAGCAGCTCCCACCCCCGGGGGTCGGGTCCGGTGGTCAATGAGCAGTTCTTC
>TRBV27|TRBD1|.|TRBJ1-2
CASRGTAANYGYTF
TGTGCCAGCAGGGGGACAGCCGCTAACTATGGCTACACCTTC
>TRBV6-2/TRBV6-3|TRBD2|.|TRBJ2-1
CASSPLGGRYNEQFF
TGTGCCAGCAGTCCCCTCGGCGGGAGGTACAATGAGCAGTTCTTC
>TRBV6-1|.|.|TRBJ2-7
CASREGATSSYEQYF
TGTGCCAGCAGGGAAGGTGCCACGAGCTCCTACGAGCAGTACTTC
>TRBV5-6|TRBD1|.|TRBJ1-1
CASRSGTGTTVVNTEAFF
TGTGCCAGCAGATCCGGGACAGGGACTACAGTCGTGAACACTGAAGCTTTCTTT
>TRBV6-5|.|.|TRBJ1-1
CASSYRGNTEAFF
TGTGCCAGCAGTTACAGGGGCAACACTGAAGCTTTCTTT
>TRBV2|.|once|TRBJ2-7
CASRIVTGSPYF
TGTGCCAGCAGGATCGTAACAGGGTCCCCGTACTTC
>TRBV9|.|.|TRBJ1-3
CASSVDLSSGNTIYF
TGTGCCAGCAGCGTAGACCTATCCTCTGGAAACACCATATATTTT
>TRBV4-1|.|.|TRBJ1-4
CASSLDPAAPYEKLFF
TGCGCCAGCAGCCTCGACCCAGCGGCCCCTTATGAAAAACTGTTTTTT
>TRBV6-4|TRBD2|.|TRBJ2-2
CASRRAGVGGELFF
TGTGCCAGCAGAAGAGCGGGAGTCGGCGGGGAGCTGTTTTTT
>TRBV5-1|.|.|TRBJ2-3
CASSAGSRTTDTQYF
TGCGCCAGCAGCGCGGGTTCACGGACCACAGATACGCAGTATTTT
>TRBV14|.|.|TRBJ1-2
CASSQEWSRAGYTF
TGTGCCAGCAGCCAAGAATGGTCCAGGGCTGGCTACACCTTC
>TRBV10-3|TRBD1|.|TRBJ1-5
CAISESWTGGRPQHF
TGTGCCATCAGTGAGTCTTGGACAGGTGGTAGGCCCCAGCATTTT
>TRBV6-6|TRBD1|.|TRBJ2-2
CASSYSTGKNTGELFF
TGTGCCAGCAGTTACTCGACAGGGAAGAACACCGGGGAGCTGTTTTTT
>TRBV12-5|TRBD1|.|TRBJ1-2
CASGLGQGYGYTF
TGTGCTAGTGGTTTGGGACAGGGCTATGGCTACACCTTC
>TRBV10-3|.|.|TRBJ1-6
CAISEIQGNSPLHF
TGTGCCATCAGTGAGATACAGGGAAATTCACCCCTCCACTTT
>TRBV5-1|.|.|TRBJ2-2
CASRPDFNTGELFF
TGCGCCAGCAGGCCGGACTTTAACACCGGGGAGCTGTTTTTT
>TRBV19|TRBD1|.|TRBJ1-1
CASSIPQGKGIMNTEAFF
TGTGCCAGTAGTATTCCACAGGGGAAAGGGATCATGAACACTGAAGCTTTCTTT
>TRBV18|TRBD2|.|TRBJ2-1
CASSQLSGGGNEQFF
TGTGCCAGCTCACAACTAAGCGGGGGGGGGAATGAGCAGTTCTTC
>TRBV5-4|.|.|TRBJ2-3
CASRIGSSSTDTQYF
TGTGCCAGCAGAATCGGGTCTTCTAGCACAGATACGCAGTATTTT
>TRBV10-3|.|.|TRBJ1-4
CAISESSGTANEKLFF
TGTGCCATCAGTGAGTCGTCAGGTACAGCTAATGAAAAACTGTTTTTT
>TRBV5-1|TRBD2|.|TRBJ2-4
CASSLTSGTPGIQYF
TGCGCCAGCAGCTTAACTAGCGGGACTCCAGGAATTCAGTACTTC
>TRBV18|TRBD1|.|TRBJ2-3
CASSLERDRSTDTQYF
TGTGCCAGCTCCCTGGAAAGGGACAGATCGACAGATACGCAGTATTTT
>TRBV19|.|once|TRBJ2-7
CASSIQGSYEQYF
TGTGCCAGTAGTATACAGGGATCCTACGAGCAGTACTTC